This TCR beta chain originates from a study of control samples from healthy donors and cancer patients. The CDR3 extends over 14 amino acids. Trimming took off 5 bases at V and 1 base at J, with 11 bases between the two ends. CDR1 is SGHTA and CDR2 is FQGTGA in the germline V gene. Method: immunoSEQ multiplex PCR; TCRdb's copy keeps in-frame clones and lacks some. The data contain roughly 73,000 clones, under 90% of them singletons. This sequence joins TRBV7-3 and TRBJ2-5; D remains ambiguous. The sequenced sample was blood. The source of this sequence is a man aged 50-59 years in good health. CDR3 sequence: CASSPTGRQETQYF. The CDR3 DNA reads TGTGCCAGCAGCCCCACGGGTCGCCAAGAGACCCAGTACTTC.